This TCR beta chain was retrieved from a study of siplizumab effects on memory and regulatory T cells. Germline V gives CDR1 SGHRS, CDR2 YFSETQ. J gave up 9 bases and V 3 bases, and 4 bases lay outside the gene matches. The CDR3 length is 13 residues. Each sample yielded around 9.3 x 10^4 assayed TCR templates. Assay: immunoSEQ multiplex PCR; the TCRdb copy retains only in-frame clones and omits some. The sample carries about 82,000 clones, over 80% recorded once. Broader study findings: Significant reduction of alloreactive sequences traceable to unstimulated CD4+ memory cells was observed with siplizumab. Memory T cells appeared less diverse than naive cells, which seemed to contribute substantially to alloresponse. The suppressive capacity of proliferating Tregs from siplizumab cultures remained unconfirmed.

To note about this clone: The antigen remains undetermined.

This clonotype was sampled from a human donor in good health. The chain links TRBV5-1 to TRBJ2-2; 8 bases are a match to TRBD1. The sequenced sample consisted of Tregs sorted from blood. CDR3 amino acids: CASSSRQGRELFF. CDR3 in DNA: TGCGCCAGCAGCTCGCGACAGGGGCGGGAGCTGTTTTTT.